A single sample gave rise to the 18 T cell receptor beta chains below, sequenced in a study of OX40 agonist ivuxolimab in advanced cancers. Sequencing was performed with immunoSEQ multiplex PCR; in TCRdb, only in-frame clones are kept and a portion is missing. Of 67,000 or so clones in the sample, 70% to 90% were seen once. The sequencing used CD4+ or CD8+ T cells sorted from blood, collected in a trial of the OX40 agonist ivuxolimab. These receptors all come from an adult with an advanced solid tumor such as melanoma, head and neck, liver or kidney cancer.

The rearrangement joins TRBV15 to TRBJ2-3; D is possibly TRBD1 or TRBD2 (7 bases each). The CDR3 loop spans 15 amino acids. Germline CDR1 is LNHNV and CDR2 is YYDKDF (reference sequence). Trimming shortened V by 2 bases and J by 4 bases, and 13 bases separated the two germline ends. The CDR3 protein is CATSRNSGGADTQYF. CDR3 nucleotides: TGTGCCACCAGCAGAAACTCAGGGGGGGCAGATACGCAGTATTTT.

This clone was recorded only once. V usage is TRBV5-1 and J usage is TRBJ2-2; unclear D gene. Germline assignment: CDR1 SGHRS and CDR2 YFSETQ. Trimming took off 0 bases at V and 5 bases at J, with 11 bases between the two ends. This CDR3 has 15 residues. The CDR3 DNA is TGCGCCAGCAGCTTGGGAATTCAAAGTACCGGGGAGCTGTTTTTT. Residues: CASSLGIQSTGELFF.

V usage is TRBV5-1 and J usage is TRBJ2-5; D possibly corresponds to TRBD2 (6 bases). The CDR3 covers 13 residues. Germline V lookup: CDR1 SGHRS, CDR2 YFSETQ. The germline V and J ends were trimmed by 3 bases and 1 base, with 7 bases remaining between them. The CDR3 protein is CASSYGSQETQYF. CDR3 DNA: TGCGCCAGCAGCTACGGGAGCCAAGAGACCCAGTACTTC.

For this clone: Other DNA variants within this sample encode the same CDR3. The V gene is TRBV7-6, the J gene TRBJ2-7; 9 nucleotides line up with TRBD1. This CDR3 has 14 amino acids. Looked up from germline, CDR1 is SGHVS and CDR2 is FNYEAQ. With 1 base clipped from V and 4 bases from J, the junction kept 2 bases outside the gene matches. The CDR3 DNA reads TGTGCCAGCAGCTTAGACAGGGGGCCTTACGAGCAGTACTTC. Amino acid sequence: CASSLDRGPYEQYF.

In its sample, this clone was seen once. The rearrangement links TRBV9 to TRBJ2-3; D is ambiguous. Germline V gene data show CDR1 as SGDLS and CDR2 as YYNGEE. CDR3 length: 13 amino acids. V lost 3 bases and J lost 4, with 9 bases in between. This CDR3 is CASSAPLADTQYF. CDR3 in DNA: TGTGCCAGCAGCGCACCCCTAGCAGATACGCAGTATTTT.

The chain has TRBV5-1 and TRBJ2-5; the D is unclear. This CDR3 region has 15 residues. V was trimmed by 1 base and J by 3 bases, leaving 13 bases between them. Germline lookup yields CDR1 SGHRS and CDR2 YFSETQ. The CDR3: CASSLRSGPEETQYF. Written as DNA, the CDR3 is TGCGCCAGCAGCTTGCGCTCCGGACCGGAAGAGACCCAGTACTTC.

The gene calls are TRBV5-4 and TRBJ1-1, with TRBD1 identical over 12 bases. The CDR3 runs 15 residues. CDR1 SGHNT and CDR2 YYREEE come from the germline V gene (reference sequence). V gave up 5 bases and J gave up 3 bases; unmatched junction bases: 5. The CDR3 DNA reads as TGTGCCAGCAGGCGGGACAGGGGGCAGGACACTGAAGCTTTCTTT. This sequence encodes CASRRDRGQDTEAFF.

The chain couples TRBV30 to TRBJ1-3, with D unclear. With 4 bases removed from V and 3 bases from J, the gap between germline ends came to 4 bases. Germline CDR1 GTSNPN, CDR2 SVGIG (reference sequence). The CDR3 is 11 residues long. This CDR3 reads CAWIGGNTIYF. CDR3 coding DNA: TGTGCCTGGATTGGTGGAAACACCATATATTTT.

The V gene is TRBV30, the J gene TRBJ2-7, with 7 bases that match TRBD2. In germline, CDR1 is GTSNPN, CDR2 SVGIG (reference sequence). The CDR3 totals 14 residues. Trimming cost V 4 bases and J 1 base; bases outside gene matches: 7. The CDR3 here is CAWKVGGVSYEQYF. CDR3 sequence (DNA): TGTGCCTGGAAGGTGGGGGGGGTATCCTACGAGCAGTACTTC. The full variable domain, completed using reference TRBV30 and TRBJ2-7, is SQTIHQWPATLVQPVGSPLSLECTVEGTSNPNLYWYRQAAGRGLQLLFYSVGIGQISSEVPQNLSASRPQDRQFILSSKKLLLSDSGFYLCAWKVGGVSYEQYFGPGTRLTVT.

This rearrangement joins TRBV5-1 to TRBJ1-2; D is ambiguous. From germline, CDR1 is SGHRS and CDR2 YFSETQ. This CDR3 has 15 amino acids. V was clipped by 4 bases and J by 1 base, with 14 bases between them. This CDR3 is CASSESPLNNYGYTF. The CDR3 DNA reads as TGCGCCAGCAGCGAATCCCCTTTAAATAACTATGGCTACACCTTC.

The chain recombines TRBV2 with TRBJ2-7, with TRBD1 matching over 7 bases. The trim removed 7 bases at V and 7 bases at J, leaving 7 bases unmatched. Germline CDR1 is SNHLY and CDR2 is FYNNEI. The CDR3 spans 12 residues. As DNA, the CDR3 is TGTGCCAGCACCAACAGGGGCCCAGAGCAGTACTTC. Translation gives CASTNRGPEQYF.

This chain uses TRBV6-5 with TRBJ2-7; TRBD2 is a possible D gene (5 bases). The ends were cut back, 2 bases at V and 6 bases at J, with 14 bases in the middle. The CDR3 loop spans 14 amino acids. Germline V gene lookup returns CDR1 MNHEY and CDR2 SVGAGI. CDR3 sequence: CASSYIPGFSEQYF. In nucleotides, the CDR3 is TGTGCCAGCAGTTACATCCCGGGGTTTAGCGAGCAGTACTTC.

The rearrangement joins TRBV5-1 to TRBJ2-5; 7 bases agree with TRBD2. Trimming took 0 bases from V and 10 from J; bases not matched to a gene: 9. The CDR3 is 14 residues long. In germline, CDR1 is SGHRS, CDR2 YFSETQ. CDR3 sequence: CASSLERGGRIQYF. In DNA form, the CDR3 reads TGCGCCAGCAGCTTGGAACGCGGGGGACGGATCCAGTACTTC.

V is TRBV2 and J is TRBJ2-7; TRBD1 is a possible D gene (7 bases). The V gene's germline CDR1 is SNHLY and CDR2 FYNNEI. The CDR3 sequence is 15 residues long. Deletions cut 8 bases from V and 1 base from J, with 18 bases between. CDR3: CASLPGGTASYEQYF. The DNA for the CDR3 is TGTGCCAGCTTACCCGGCGGGACAGCTTCCTACGAGCAGTACTTC.

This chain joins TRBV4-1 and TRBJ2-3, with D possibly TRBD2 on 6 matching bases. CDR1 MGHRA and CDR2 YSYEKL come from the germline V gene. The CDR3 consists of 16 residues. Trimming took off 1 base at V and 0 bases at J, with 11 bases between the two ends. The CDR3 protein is CASSQGVGTSTDTQYF. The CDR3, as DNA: TGCGCCAGCAGCCAAGGAGTGGGGACTAGCACAGATACGCAGTATTTT.

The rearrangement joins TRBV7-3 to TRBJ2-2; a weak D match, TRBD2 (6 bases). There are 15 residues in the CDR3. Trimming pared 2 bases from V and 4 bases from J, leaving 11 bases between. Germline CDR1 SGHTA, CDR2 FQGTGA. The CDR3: CASSLVAAGTGELFF. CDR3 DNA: TGTGCCAGCAGCTTAGTAGCAGCGGGCACCGGGGAGCTGTTTTTT. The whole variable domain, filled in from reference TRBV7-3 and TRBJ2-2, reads GAGVSQTPSNKVTEKGKYVELRCDPISGHTALYWYRQSLGQGPEFLIYFQGTGAADDSGLPNDRFFAVRPEGSVSTLKIQRTERGDSAVYLCASSLVAAGTGELFFGEGSRLTVL.

The CDR3 DNA reads TGTGCCTGGAGTGTACAGGGTGCTCAGCCCCAGCATTTT. Protein product: CAWSVQGAQPQHF. The gene calls are TRBV30 and TRBJ1-5; a possible D gene is TRBD1 (6 bases). Germline values: CDR1 GTSNPN, CDR2 SVGIG (reference sequence). There are 13 residues in the CDR3. V was shortened by 0 bases and J by 6 bases, with 9 bases between the two germline ends.

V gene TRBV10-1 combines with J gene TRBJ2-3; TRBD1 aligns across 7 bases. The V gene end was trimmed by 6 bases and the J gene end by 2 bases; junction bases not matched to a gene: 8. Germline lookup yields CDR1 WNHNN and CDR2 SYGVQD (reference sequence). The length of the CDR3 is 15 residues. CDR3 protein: CASSPGTVLTDTQYF. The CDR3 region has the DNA TGCGCCAGCAGCCCCGGGACAGTCCTCACAGATACGCAGTATTTT.